These 30 T cell receptor beta chains came from one sample sequenced in a study of blood T cell repertoires in COVID-19. The method was immunoSEQ multiplex PCR; TCRdb's version includes in-frame clones alone and lacks a portion of them. This table has 200,000 to 250,000 clones, 84% appearing once. The sample consisted of peripheral blood. These receptors all stem from a man aged 50 to 60 with acute or convalescent COVID-19.

The chain is built from TRBV7-2 and TRBJ1-5; TRBD1 is a possible D gene (5 bases). CDR3 length: 17 amino acids. Per the germline V gene, CDR1 is SGHTA and CDR2 is FQGNSA. V was clipped by 1 base and J by 5 bases, with 18 bases between them. CDR3 sequence: CASSLGGDSSGDQPQHF. The DNA of the CDR3 is TGTGCCAGCAGCTTAGGTGGAGACAGTTCGGGGGATCAGCCCCAGCATTTT.

This rearrangement joins TRBV6-1 to TRBJ1-1; no clear D gene. Trimming removed 3 bases at V and 5 bases at J, with 10 bases between. In germline, CDR1 is MNHNS, CDR2 SASEGT. This CDR3 contains 13 residues. The CDR3 reads CASSDVPGTEAFF. The CDR3, as DNA: TGTGCCAGCAGTGATGTCCCGGGAACTGAAGCTTTCTTT.

This clone was detected a few times. CDR3 sequence (DNA): TGTGCCAGCAGCCAAGGAGTAGATAAAGAGACCCAGTACTTC. Amino acid sequence: CASSQGVDKETQYF. This sequence joins TRBV4-2 and TRBJ2-5, with no clear D. V lost 1 base, J lost 3 bases, and 9 bases lay in between. CDR1 is LGHNA and CDR2 is YNFKEQ in the germline V gene. The CDR3 totals 14 residues.

This sequence joins TRBV5-1 and TRBJ2-5, with D possibly matching TRBD2 (6 bases). V was cut by 3 bases and J by 2 bases, with 20 bases left in between. This CDR3 has 17 amino acids. The V gene's germline CDR1 is SGHRS and CDR2 YFSETQ. The CDR3 loop is CASSSTGAAGRQETQYF. DNA of the CDR3: TGCGCCAGCAGCTCCACCGGTGCGGCGGGAAGGCAAGAGACCCAGTACTTC.

V and J are TRBV3-1 (or the pseudogene TRBV3-2) and TRBJ2-3; the match to TRBD2 covers 8 bases. The V gene's germline CDR1 is LGHDT and CDR2 YNNKEL (reference sequence). The CDR3 consists of 16 residues. V dropped 1 base and J dropped 3; count of bases not matched to a gene: 6. The CDR3 DNA sequence: TGTGCCAGCAGCCAAGTAGCGGGGAGGTGGACAGATACGCAGTATTTT. Amino acid sequence: CASSQVAGRWTDTQYF.

This clone was recorded once. The genes are TRBV3-1 (or the pseudogene TRBV3-2) and TRBJ1-4, with D unresolved. Germline V CDR1 and CDR2: LGHDT, YNNKEL (reference sequence). The CDR3 has 13 amino acids. The ends were cut back, 2 bases at V and 8 bases at J, with 9 bases in the middle. The CDR3 is CASSQRLEEKLFF. CDR3 sequence (DNA): TGTGCCAGCAGCCAACGCCTGGAGGAAAAACTGTTTTTT.

This clone was seen only a few times. The chain combines TRBV5-6 with TRBJ2-7; 8 bases map to TRBD1. Trimming took 3 bases from V and 6 from J; bases not matched to a gene: 14. Germline CDR1 and CDR2: SGHDT and YYEEEE. This CDR3 region has 16 residues. CDR3 nucleotides: TGTGCCAGCAGCTCGGCCAAGGGGCAGGGGGCGGTCGAGCAGTACTTC. Its protein is CASSSAKGQGAVEQYF.

The chain employs TRBV4-2 and TRBJ1-4, with 8 bases aligning to TRBD1. The germline CDR1 and CDR2 sequences are LGHNA and YNFKEQ. This CDR3 spans 16 amino acids. The trim removed 1 base at V and 5 bases at J, leaving 6 bases unmatched. The CDR3 region is CASSQAPDRVNEKLFF. The CDR3 nucleotides read TGTGCCAGCAGCCAAGCCCCGGACAGGGTAAATGAAAAACTGTTTTTT.

The rearrangement uses TRBV9 and TRBJ2-2; 9 nucleotides line up with TRBD1. The trim removed 3 bases at V and 6 bases at J, leaving 6 bases unmatched. This CDR3 is 15 amino acids long. Germline V gene sequence: CDR1 SGDLS, CDR2 YYNGEE. The CDR3 is CASSARTGVAGELFF. The CDR3 region has the DNA TGTGCCAGCAGCGCGAGGACAGGGGTGGCCGGGGAGCTGTTTTTT.

This clone was counted once. Other DNA sequences in the sample encode the same CDR3. V gene TRBV2 combines with J gene TRBJ2-7; no clear D gene. The length of the CDR3 is 13 residues. Germline V gene lookup returns CDR1 SNHLY and CDR2 FYNNEI. V was cut by 3 bases and J by 2 bases, with 8 bases left in between. In DNA, the CDR3 is TGTGCCAGCAGTGAGAGAGTTACCTACGAGCAGTACTTC. Translating gives CASSERVTYEQYF.

The chain carries TRBV3-1 (or the pseudogene TRBV3-2) and TRBJ2-7, with TRBD1 matching over 8 bases. Germline V CDR1 and CDR2: LGHDT, YNNKEL (reference sequence). V was pared by 4 bases and J by 0 bases, with 2 bases of the junction left unmatched. This CDR3 has 14 amino acids. CDR3 residues: CASSRTGISYEQYF. The CDR3 DNA sequence: TGTGCCAGCAGCCGGACAGGGATCTCCTACGAGCAGTACTTC.

The chain carries TRBV11-2 and TRBJ2-7; D not certain. This CDR3 region has 13 residues. Germline values: CDR1 SGHAT, CDR2 FQNNGV. V shed 4 bases and J shed 0 bases, with 7 bases lying between them. The CDR3, as DNA: TGTGCCAGCAGCTCCGCGGACTCCTACGAGCAGTACTTC. This codes for CASSSADSYEQYF.

The genes are TRBV5-1 and TRBJ2-3; D is unclear. There are 12 residues in the CDR3. The V gene's germline CDR1 is SGHRS and CDR2 YFSETQ. Trimming removed 0 bases at V and 5 bases at J, with 4 bases between. CDR3 sequence reads: CASSLAGDTQYF. CDR3 DNA: TGCGCCAGCAGCTTGGCCGGAGATACGCAGTATTTT. The whole variable domain, filled in from reference TRBV5-1 and TRBJ2-3, reads KAGVTQTPRYLIKTRGQQVTLSCSPISGHRSVSWYQQTPGQGLQFLFEYFSETQRNKGNFPGRFSGRQFSNSRSEMNVSTLELGDSALYLCASSLAGDTQYFGPGTRLTVL.

This rearrangement joins TRBV7-9 to TRBJ2-1; 7 nucleotides match TRBD2. Germline lookup yields CDR1 SEHNR and CDR2 FQNEAQ (reference sequence). The CDR3 totals 14 residues. V lost 8 bases to trimming and J lost 8 bases; unmatched junction nucleotides: 12. CDR3 in DNA: TGTGCCAGCGTACGCCTAGCGGACCTGTATGAGCAGTTCTTC. Translating it yields CASVRLADLYEQFF.

J is TRBJ1-1 and V is TRBV14; D might be TRBD1 (6 bases). Germline loops: CDR1 SGHDN, CDR2 FVKESK. V dropped 0 bases and J dropped 10 bases, with 15 bases sitting between them. This CDR3 spans 14 amino acids. The CDR3 reads CASSQDVWGRGAFF. The CDR3 coding sequence is TGTGCCAGCAGCCAAGATGTGTGGGGGCGCGGAGCTTTCTTT.

The CDR3 DNA reads TGTGCCAGCTCACCCCCCGGGAGCCAGAGCTCCTACGAGCAGTACTTC. Protein product: CASSPPGSQSSYEQYF. The chain carries TRBV18 and TRBJ2-7, with a weak D call TRBD2 (6 bases). Germline V gene sequence: CDR1 KGHSH, CDR2 LQKENI. Trimming pared 3 bases from V and 0 bases from J, leaving 15 bases between. This CDR3 has 16 amino acids.

The chain links TRBV2 to TRBJ1-6; 7 positions agree with TRBD1. From germline, CDR1 is SNHLY and CDR2 FYNNEI. The V segment lost 6 bases and the J segment 0 bases; nucleotides outside the gene matches: 8. The CDR3 consists of 17 residues. In nucleotides, the CDR3 is TGTGCCAGCAGAACATGGACAGGAGGCTCCTATAATTCACCCCTCCACTTT. The encoded protein is CASRTWTGGSYNSPLHF.

This chain joins TRBV3-1 (or the pseudogene TRBV3-2) and TRBJ1-4; the match to TRBD1 covers 7 bases. The ends lost 1 base at V and 7 bases at J; junction bases unmatched: 12. Germline lookup yields CDR1 LGHDT and CDR2 YNNKEL (reference sequence). The CDR3 spans 17 residues. The CDR3 protein is CASSQGGRRGRTEKLFF. CDR3 bases: TGTGCCAGCAGCCAAGGAGGTAGGAGGGGGCGGACTGAAAAACTGTTTTTT.

The chain couples TRBV2 to TRBJ2-3, with TRBD2 identical over 8 bases. The CDR3 length is 15 residues. With V trimmed by 7 bases and J by 1 base, 7 bases remained unmatched. Per the germline V gene, CDR1 is SNHLY and CDR2 is FYNNEI. CDR3 loop: CASTGGAGGTDTQYF. The DNA for the CDR3 is TGTGCCAGCACGGGGGGGGCGGGGGGCACAGATACGCAGTATTTT.

The V call is TRBV6-5, the J call TRBJ1-6, with 10 bases lining up with TRBD1. Germline trimming cut 8 bases from V and 6 bases from J; bases unmatched to any gene: 7. Germline V CDR1 and CDR2: MNHEY, SVGAGI. The CDR3 sequence is 15 residues long. The CDR3 DNA reads as TGTGCCAGCGGATTCCGGGACAGGGGTAATTCACCCCTCCACTTT. Translating gives CASGFRDRGNSPLHF.

The gene calls are TRBV5-1 and TRBJ1-6, with 7 bases matching TRBD1. V lost 4 bases to trimming and J lost 7 bases; unmatched junction nucleotides: 5. CDR1 SGHRS and CDR2 YFSETQ come from the germline V gene. The CDR3 consists of 14 residues. CDR3 sequence: CASSGRQGNSPLHF. In DNA, the CDR3 is TGCGCCAGCAGCGGACGACAGGGCAATTCACCCCTCCACTTT. Supplemented by reference TRBV5-1 and TRBJ1-6, the full variable domain reads KAGVTQTPRYLIKTRGQQVTLSCSPISGHRSVSWYQQTPGQGLQFLFEYFSETQRNKGNFPGRFSGRQFSNSRSEMNVSTLELGDSALYLCASSGRQGNSPLHFGNGTRLTVT.

This chain uses TRBV27 with TRBJ2-2; the D gene is possibly TRBD1 (5 bases). V lost 7 bases, J lost 2 bases, and 17 bases lay in between. The CDR3 is 16 amino acids. CDR1 and CDR2 from the germline V gene are MNHEY and SMNVEV (reference sequence). CDR3 nucleotide sequence: TGTGCCAGCACCCCCTCTAGGGGTTATAACACCGGGGAGCTGTTTTTT. Its translation is CASTPSRGYNTGELFF.

This clone was found a few times. The genes are TRBV6-5 and TRBJ1-5; 7 positions agree with TRBD1. Looked up from germline, CDR1 is MNHEY and CDR2 is SVGAGI. The CDR3 covers 13 residues. V shed 7 bases, J shed 4 bases, and the junction held 4 bases outside the gene matches. Written as DNA, the CDR3 is TGTGCCAGCATGGGGACAGCAAATCAGCCCCAGCATTTT. The encoded protein is CASMGTANQPQHF.

The chain employs TRBV13 and TRBJ2-7; 9 nucleotides align to TRBD2. The CDR3 runs to 17 residues. Trimming cost V 3 bases and J 5 bases; bases outside gene matches: 14. Germline lookup yields CDR1 PRHDT and CDR2 FYEKMQ (reference sequence). The CDR3 bases are TGTGCCAGCAGCTTGCCGACCGGGACTAGCAACCTGCACGAGCAGTACTTC. The encoded protein is CASSLPTGTSNLHEQYF.

The genes are TRBV2 and TRBJ2-7; 9 nucleotides match TRBD1. J was trimmed by 0 bases and V by 7 bases; bases with no gene match: 4. The CDR3 runs 14 residues. The germline V gene has CDR1 SNHLY and CDR2 FYNNEI. The CDR3 nucleotides are TGTGCCAGCAACGGGGGACAGGGCTCCTACGAGCAGTACTTC. Amino acid sequence: CASNGGQGSYEQYF.

The rearrangement joins TRBV12-5 to TRBJ1-6; TRBD1 agrees at 10 bases. Trimming removed 7 bases from V and 6 bases from J; junction bases left unmatched: 6. Germline loops: CDR1 LGHNT, CDR2 FRNRAP. This CDR3 is 15 amino acids long. CDR3 sequence (DNA): TGTGCTAGTGTCCCCGGACAGGGGGGTAATTCACCCCTCCACTTT. This encodes CASVPGQGGNSPLHF.

This chain links TRBV7-9 with TRBJ2-7; TRBD1 aligns across 7 bases. Trimming at V came to 5 bases and at J to 2 bases, leaving 6 bases not matched to a gene. The germline gives CDR1 SEHNR, CDR2 FQNEAQ (reference sequence). The CDR3 consists of 14 residues. CDR3 residues: CASSPQGYTYEQYF. CDR3 DNA: TGTGCCAGCAGCCCACAGGGGTACACCTACGAGCAGTACTTC. The complete variable domain, with remaining parts taken from reference TRBV7-9 and TRBJ2-7, reads DTGVSQNPRHKITKRGQNVTFRCDPISEHNRLYWYRQTLGQGPEFLTYFQNEAQLEKSRLLSDRFSAERPKGSFSTLEIQRTEQGDSAMYLCASSPQGYTYEQYFGPGTRLTVT.

The CDR3 nucleotides are TGTGCCAGCAGTTCCGGGACTATCGTCTACGAGCAGTACTTC. Amino acid sequence: CASSSGTIVYEQYF. V and J are TRBV6-5 and TRBJ2-7; 7 bases align to TRBD2. Losses at the gene ends were 4 bases for V and 3 bases for J; bases not matched to a gene: 6. The germline CDR1 and CDR2 sequences are MNHEY and SVGAGI. The CDR3 spans 14 residues.

The rearrangement links TRBV2 to TRBJ2-3; 7 bases align to TRBD1. V shed 6 bases and J 3 bases; nucleotides not matched to a gene: 6. The CDR3 spans 14 residues. Germline values: CDR1 SNHLY, CDR2 FYNNEI. The CDR3 is CASRTGVLTDTQYF. Written as DNA, the CDR3 is TGTGCCAGCAGAACAGGGGTGTTGACAGATACGCAGTATTTT.

This clone was seen a single time. The gene calls are TRBV2 and TRBJ1-1, with D possibly TRBD1 on 6 matching bases. Trimming left V 6 bases short and J 1 base short, with 18 bases between. Germline assignment: CDR1 SNHLY and CDR2 FYNNEI. The CDR3 consists of 16 residues. CDR3 in amino acids: CASRRKGLQGNTEAFF. The CDR3 DNA is TGTGCCAGCAGACGGAAGGGGCTACAGGGGAACACTGAAGCTTTCTTT.